This entry features one TCR beta chain sequence. Its antigen is not known. The CDR3 extends over 12 amino acids. In germline, CDR1 is DFQATT, CDR2 SNEGSKA (reference sequence). The source of the sample is a study of blood T cells in healthy people across ages. Study summary: About one barcoded beta molecule per two T cells was captured by template switching.

Combining a sample-barcoded 5' primer with a J-beta primer mix, a second PCR ran for roughly 7 to 12 cycles. Carrying 12 random nucleotides, a template-switch adaptor labeled each individual cDNA molecule. TCRdb redid the calling of the 5' RACE reads with MiXCR, one entry per CDR3 protein. Here the sample spans fewer than 800,000 distinct CDR3 sequences, about 21% being singletons. Overall study results and limits: With unsorted PBMCs, a conclusive comparison of naive versus antigen-experienced cells was not possible.

This TCR was recovered from a man in his 70s in good health. The sequencing input was blood. The gene calls are TRBV20-1 and TRBJ2-7; 9 bases match TRBD1. The CDR3 nucleotides are TGCAGCACCGGGACAGGGAAACACGAGCAGTACTTC. Protein: CSTGTGKHEQYF.